The clone carrying this T cell receptor (beta chain) has only a few counts. This record comes from a study of patients and donors after allogeneic stem cell transplantation. Using its own MiXCR run on the RT-PCR reads, TCRdb lists one record per CDR3 protein. The repertoire has 200,000 to 250,000 distinct CDR3 sequences, 13% to 15% of them found once; the top ten carry 11%. The source of this sequence is a human donor who was either an allogeneic HSCT recipient or a stem cell or donor lymphocyte infusion donor (not recorded which). It is not recorded whose cells these are; they may come from a transplant donor. Sequences were obtained from blood, either unsorted or a sorted T cell fraction (not recorded which).

This CDR3 is CASSELAVYEQYF. The CDR3 DNA sequence: TGTGCCAGCAGTGAACTAGCGGTTTACGAGCAGTACTTC. This chain uses TRBV7-2 with TRBJ2-7, with TRBD2 matching over 8 bases. Germline V CDR1 and CDR2: SGHTA, FQGNSA. CDR3 size: 13 residues. Trimming removed 6 bases from V and 4 bases from J; junction bases left unmatched: 5.